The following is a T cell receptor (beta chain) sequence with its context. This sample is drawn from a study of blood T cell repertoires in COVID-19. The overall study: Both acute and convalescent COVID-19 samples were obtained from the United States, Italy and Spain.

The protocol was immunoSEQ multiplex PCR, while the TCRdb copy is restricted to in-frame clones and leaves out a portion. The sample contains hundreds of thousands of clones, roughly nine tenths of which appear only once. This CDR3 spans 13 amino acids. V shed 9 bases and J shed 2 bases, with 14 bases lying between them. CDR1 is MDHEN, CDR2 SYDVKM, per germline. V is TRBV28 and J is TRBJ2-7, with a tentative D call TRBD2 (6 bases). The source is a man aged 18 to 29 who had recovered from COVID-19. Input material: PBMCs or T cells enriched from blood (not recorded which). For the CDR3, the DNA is TGTGCCAGTGACGGGACTCCTACCTACGAGCAGTACTTC. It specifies CASDGTPTYEQYF.